The entry that follows covers one T cell receptor (beta chain) sequence. Its antigen is as yet unknown. At one end, the junction sequence differs from germline, possibly due to a read error. Germline V CDR1 and CDR2: SEHNR, FQNEAQ (reference sequence). The CDR3 runs to 16 residues. Researchers ran the PCR with 60 Vbeta and 13 Jbeta primers. Clones were read by immunoSEQ multiplex PCR, and TCRdb kept only the in-frame ones, dropping some. The sample yields under 150,000 clones, about three quarters seen once. This sample is drawn from a study of cytomegalovirus exposure and HLA in healthy donors. Study-wide results and caveats: Highest at DRB1 and lowest at HLA-C, TCR association rates differed among HLA loci in a later analysis. Among donors in an Asian-associated ancestry cluster, a later analysis reportedly found fewer N-insertions than the roughly 680-donor mean. Most TCR sequences proved rare, with some public TCRs found in many donors. In a later analysis, HLA-associated TCR beta chains were more clonally expanded than equally common others.

The sequenced material came from PBMCs. The receptor's source is a human donor in good health. The V and J genes are TRBV7-9 and TRBJ2-7; D perhaps matches TRBD1 (5 bases). Written as DNA, the CDR3 is TGTTCCAGCAGCTTAGGGTGGGGCACCCGCCGGGACGAGCAGTACTTC. Protein: CSSSLGWGTRRDEQYF.